This T cell receptor (beta chain) was identified in a study of T cells in Graves' hyperthyroidism and ophthalmopathy (dated by TCRdb to about 2019). Background on the whole study: A discovery cohort of about a hundred patients, 43 with Graves' ophthalmopathy and about 58 with stable Graves' hyperthyroidism, was used to find distinguishing TCR V-J signatures. Whether ophthalmopathy could be predicted prospectively was tested in an independent validation cohort made up of approximately 19 hyperthyroidism patients plus 17 patients who later progressed to ophthalmopathy. The 100 or so discovery patients were divided at random into training and test sets in a 7:3 ratio. In addition, the study compared T-cell repertoires in thyroid tissue and in blood from six Graves' hyperthyroidism patients. Following sampling, methimazole starting at 30 mg daily was given to hyperthyroidism patients, and high-dose intravenous methylprednisolone was given to ophthalmopathy patients. The paper reports TCR Vbeta CDR3 sequencing of roughly 140 peripheral blood samples: over 40 ophthalmopathy, under 80 hyperthyroidism and approximately 17 progressor patients. Broader findings and caveats from the paper: Most expanded thyroid clonotypes (frequency above 0.001) were also detected in blood, suggesting blood repertoires may reflect thyroid immune responses. Sample size was not statistically predetermined, and blinding of investigators to group allocation was not performed. During validation, the model predicted progression to ophthalmopathy a median of roughly six months ahead of onset, with almost 71% sensitivity and 72% to 80% specificity. In cross-validation, a model built on a 13 V-J signature told ophthalmopathy apart from stable hyperthyroidism with approximately 91% sensitivity and around 81% specificity, and in testing the same model reached 80%/75%.

The CDR3 starts with the cysteine, ends with the phenylalanine, and has 12 residues. Here the CDR3 DNA is all that survives: 36 bases in frame from base 1. Trimmed from V: 9 bases; trimmed from J: 1 base; junction bases lacking a gene match: 1. Per the germline V gene, KGHDR is the CDR1 and SFDVKD is the CDR2. TCR beta CDR3 regions were amplified from RNA transcripts. For the first round of RT-PCR on the TCR CDR3, the HTBI primer set was used together with the Qiagen OneStep RT-PCR kit. Libraries were constructed in a second round of multiplex PCR, after which size selection and purification were performed. The libraries were sequenced on an Illumina HiSeq2000 using paired-end 100 bp reads. Under the source paper's analysis protocol: SOAPnuke was used to process the raw data, throwing out any read that contained adapters or uncalled bases, had a mean Phred below 15, or lacked an exact constant-primer or identifier match. High-quality paired reads were merged using COPE v1.2.5, and each unique nucleotide sequence was defined as a clonotype. MiTCR v1.1 was used to align clonotypes to the IMGT TRBV, TRBD and TRBJ reference segments. Analysis was restricted to V-J combinations with a frequency above 0.0001, which covered over 98% of repertoires. The TCS score was defined as F50 (clonal expansion) divided by E x V (chaos), with BLOSUM62-based TCRdist calculated between CDR3 peptides within each V-J. Welch's t-statistics and random forest reduced 514 V-J features to about 12, which were used in a naive Bayes classifier (R e1071). The Morisita-Horn index was used to measure how similar the thyroid and blood repertoires were. The public sequencing data were trimmed at Q25 with fastp and processed into clonotypes with MiXCR by TCRdb, which kept only in-frame beta chains. Rows matching on CDR3 protein sequence are summarized as one entry with the most common DNA and genes. Here the V and J calls rest on TCRdb's processing, not on the authors' analysis. Recorded for this sample are 500,000 to 650,000 distinct CDR3 sequences; 35% to 50% of them occurred a single time. About 40% of the sample is held by the ten biggest clonotypes.

Exclusion was applied to patients with uncontrolled infections, other autoimmune diseases, pregnancy or lactation. Diagnoses were based on clinical symptoms, serum thyroxine and TRAb, thyroid ultrasound and orbital computed tomography. Trizol reagent was used to extract total RNA, and RNA quality was then checked on an Agilent 2100 Bioanalyzer. This clonotype was recorded many times. What antigen it recognizes has not been identified. The input lacks base qualities; no much larger clone sits a single base away. This sequence was found in an adult woman with Graves' disease, either hyperthyroidism or ophthalmopathy (not recorded which). The specimen was peripheral blood or thyroid tissue (not recorded which). Recombination joined TRBV24-1 with TRBJ2-5; the central 7 bases match TRBD2. The CDR3 has the sequence CATGGVQETQYF. The DNA reads TGTGCCACCGGGGGGGTCCAAGAGACCCAGTACTTC.